This TCR beta chain was observed in a study of neoadjuvant anti-PD-1 for oral cavity cancer. Study-level information: Non-progressing patients received a fourth nivolumab dose near day 43, then surgery on days 50-56. Notes on the study in general: Treg/Th17 ratio rose with pretreatment blood and fell with post-treatment tumor TCRbeta clonality.

Notes on this clone: Its antigen remains unknown.

Sequenced by immunoSEQ multiplex PCR; TCRdb stores in-frame clones only, minus some. The table lists roughly 14,000 clones, 60% to 80% of them singletons. This CDR3 has 15 residues. Trimming stripped 3 bases from V and 4 bases from J, with 12 bases between. The germline gives CDR1 LNHDA, CDR2 SQIVND (reference sequence). The rearrangement uses TRBV19 and TRBJ2-2, with unresolved D. This receptor was identified in a person between 35 and 79 years old with oral cavity squamous cell carcinoma. Specimen: PBMCs, collected before nivolumab (anti-PD-1) treatment. CDR3 bases: TGTGCCAGTAGTATTTTAGGGTTGGCCACCGGGGAGCTGTTTTTT. As protein: CASSILGLATGELFF.